This TCR beta chain emerged from a study of early T cells in non-severe SARS-CoV-2 infection. Study-wide context: Bulk RNA isolated from unsorted whole blood underwent sequencing; chains were not paired.

This clonotype was seen a handful of times. The trim removed 4 bases at V and 0 bases at J, leaving 5 bases unmatched. In germline, CDR1 is MDHEN, CDR2 SYDVKM. The CDR3 extends over 15 amino acids. One entry per CDR3 protein results from TCRdb running MiXCR on the 5' RACE reads. This sample has about 50,000 distinct CDR3 sequences, with about a tenth found just once. This chain uses TRBV28 with TRBJ2-7, with TRBD2 identical over 8 bases. The sample taken for sequencing was whole blood. The clonotype comes from an adult who was a healthcare worker with PCR-confirmed SARS-CoV-2 infection or an uninfected control (not recorded which). CDR3 coding DNA: TGTGCCAGCAGTTCGGATACTAGCGGCTCCTACGAGCAGTACTTC. Translating it yields CASSSDTSGSYEQYF.